One sample yielded the 5 T cell receptor beta chains listed below, sequenced in a study of blood T cell repertoires in COVID-19 (dated by TCRdb to 2020 to 2021). The library came from the immunoSEQ multiplex PCR assay. TCRdb took over this immuneACCESS table, retaining in-frame rearrangements with V and J assigned. Such tables are incomplete; in checked studies, under half of the missing clones stem from an unresolved V gene, and the remainder is unexplained. In this sample the table shows about 100,000 clones, 88% of which occur a single time. The biggest ten clones account for over 2% of the sample. The material sequenced was peripheral blood. These TCRs come from a human donor in a cohort sampled during active COVID-19.

This clone is a singleton in its sample. The gene calls are TRBV6-2 or TRBV6-3 and TRBJ1-2; possibly TRBD1 for D (6 bases). Trimming left V 6 bases short and J 8 bases short, with 10 bases between. Germline V gives CDR1 MNHEY, CDR2 SVGEGT. The CDR3 runs 11 residues. CDR3 nucleotide sequence: TGTGCCAGCAGCAGGGGAGGAGGCTACACCTTC. Its protein product is CASSRGGGYTF.

This chain connects TRBV7-9 to TRBJ2-1; D is unclear. Per the germline V gene, CDR1 is SEHNR and CDR2 is FQNEAQ (reference sequence). The CDR3 totals 12 residues. The germline V and J ends were trimmed by 2 bases and 4 bases, with 3 bases remaining between them. CDR3 loop: CASSLLYNEQFF. The CDR3 region has the DNA TGTGCCAGCAGCTTACTGTACAATGAGCAGTTCTTC.

V gene TRBV3-1 (or the pseudogene TRBV3-2) combines with J gene TRBJ2-1, with 9 bases matching TRBD1. The germline V gene has CDR1 LGHDT and CDR2 YNNKEL (reference sequence). The CDR3 extends over 16 amino acids. V trimming: 0 bases; J trimming: 7 bases; junction bases outside the gene matches: 7. The CDR3 reads CASSQDIGTGRNEQFF. Written as DNA, the CDR3 is TGTGCCAGCAGCCAAGATATCGGGACAGGGAGGAATGAGCAGTTCTTC.

The CDR3 DNA is TGTGCCAGCAGCTTGTTGGCGGGCCAAGAGACCCAGTACTTC. Amino acid sequence: CASSLLAGQETQYF. This chain links TRBV5-5 with TRBJ2-5; the D gene is possibly TRBD2 (5 bases). This CDR3 contains 14 residues. Trimming removed 1 base from V and 1 base from J, with 8 bases in between. CDR1 SGHKS and CDR2 YYEKEE come from the germline V gene (reference sequence). Full variable domain (remainder filled in from reference TRBV5-5 and TRBJ2-5): DAGVTQSPTHLIKTRGQQVTLRCSPISGHKSVSWYQQVLGQGPQFIFQYYEKEERGRGNFPDRFSARQFPNYSSELNVNALLLGDSALYLCASSLLAGQETQYFGPGTRLLVL.

The rearrangement joins TRBV5-4 to TRBJ2-7; D possibly corresponds to TRBD2 (6 bases). CDR1 and CDR2 from the germline V gene are SGHNT and YYREEE (reference sequence). V was cut by 0 bases and J by 4 bases, with 14 bases left in between. The CDR3 is made up of 15 amino acids. This chain's CDR3 is CASSLEAGTPYEQYF. CDR3 coding DNA: TGTGCCAGCAGCTTGGAGGCGGGAACTCCTTACGAGCAGTACTTC.